The sequence of this T cell receptor (beta chain) was determined in a study of molecular identifiers for immune sequencing clone quantification. Trimming stripped 3 bases from V and 7 bases from J, with 10 bases between. The CDR3 runs 12 residues. This clonotype occurred many times. The bulk TCR libraries were made with methods described before and with listed TCR primers. TCRdb re-derived calls from the PCR reads in MiXCR, one entry per CDR3 protein. The table includes 300,000 to 400,000 distinct CDR3 sequences, 24% detected once. Sequencing input: naive CD8+ T cells from blood, with Jurkat cell RNA spiked in. Specified subset: FACS-sorted CD8+CD4-CCR7+CD45RA+ naive T cells. This sequence was found in a human donor in good health. Some libraries in this study had Jurkat cell RNA spiked in. The genes are TRBV12-3 or TRBV12-4 and TRBJ2-7, with unresolved D. The CDR3 coding sequence is TGTGCCAGCAGTTTTTGGAAAGGGGAGCAGTACTTC. Protein product: CASSFWKGEQYF.